The T cell receptor (beta chain) under discussion was sequenced for a study of blood T cell repertoires in COVID-19. Study-wide context: Spain, Italy and the United States supplied samples that represented acute and convalescent COVID-19. Nucleic acid was either cDNA or gDNA, and it came from T cells, B-cell-depleted T cells, or PBMCs.

In its sample, this clone was seen a few times. The germline V gene encodes CDR1 SGHNT and CDR2 YYREEE (reference sequence). The CDR3 has 15 residues. The V and J ends lost 4 bases and 6 bases, in that order; junction bases with no gene match: 5. Authors' analysis steps: Estimation of nucleated cell counts was performed using reference gene primer amplification. Sequenced by immunoSEQ multiplex PCR; TCRdb stores in-frame clones only, minus some. That table furnishes V, J and clone size, whereas the DNA furnished D and trimming. The sample has approximately 83,000 clones, roughly 79% seen once. What was sequenced was peripheral blood. The rearrangement uses TRBV5-4 and TRBJ2-1; 12 bases match TRBD2. This receptor was taken from an elderly woman with acute or convalescent COVID-19. The CDR3 nucleotides read TGTGCCAGCAGCCTGAGACTAGCGGGAGTCAATGAGCAGTTCTTC. Amino acid sequence: CASSLRLAGVNEQFF.